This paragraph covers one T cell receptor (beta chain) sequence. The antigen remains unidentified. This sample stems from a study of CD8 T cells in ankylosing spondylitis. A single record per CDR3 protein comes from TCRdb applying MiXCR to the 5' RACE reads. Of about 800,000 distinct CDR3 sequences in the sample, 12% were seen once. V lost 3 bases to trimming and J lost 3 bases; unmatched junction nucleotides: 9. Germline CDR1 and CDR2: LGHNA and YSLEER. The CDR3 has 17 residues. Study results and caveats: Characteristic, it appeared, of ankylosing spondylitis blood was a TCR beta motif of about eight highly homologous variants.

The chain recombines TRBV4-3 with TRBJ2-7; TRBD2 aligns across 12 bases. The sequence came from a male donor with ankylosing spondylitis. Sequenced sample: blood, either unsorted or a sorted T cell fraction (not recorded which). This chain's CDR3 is CASSQGKTSGSFYEQYF. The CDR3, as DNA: TGCGCCAGCAGCCAGGGGAAGACTAGCGGGAGTTTCTACGAGCAGTACTTC.